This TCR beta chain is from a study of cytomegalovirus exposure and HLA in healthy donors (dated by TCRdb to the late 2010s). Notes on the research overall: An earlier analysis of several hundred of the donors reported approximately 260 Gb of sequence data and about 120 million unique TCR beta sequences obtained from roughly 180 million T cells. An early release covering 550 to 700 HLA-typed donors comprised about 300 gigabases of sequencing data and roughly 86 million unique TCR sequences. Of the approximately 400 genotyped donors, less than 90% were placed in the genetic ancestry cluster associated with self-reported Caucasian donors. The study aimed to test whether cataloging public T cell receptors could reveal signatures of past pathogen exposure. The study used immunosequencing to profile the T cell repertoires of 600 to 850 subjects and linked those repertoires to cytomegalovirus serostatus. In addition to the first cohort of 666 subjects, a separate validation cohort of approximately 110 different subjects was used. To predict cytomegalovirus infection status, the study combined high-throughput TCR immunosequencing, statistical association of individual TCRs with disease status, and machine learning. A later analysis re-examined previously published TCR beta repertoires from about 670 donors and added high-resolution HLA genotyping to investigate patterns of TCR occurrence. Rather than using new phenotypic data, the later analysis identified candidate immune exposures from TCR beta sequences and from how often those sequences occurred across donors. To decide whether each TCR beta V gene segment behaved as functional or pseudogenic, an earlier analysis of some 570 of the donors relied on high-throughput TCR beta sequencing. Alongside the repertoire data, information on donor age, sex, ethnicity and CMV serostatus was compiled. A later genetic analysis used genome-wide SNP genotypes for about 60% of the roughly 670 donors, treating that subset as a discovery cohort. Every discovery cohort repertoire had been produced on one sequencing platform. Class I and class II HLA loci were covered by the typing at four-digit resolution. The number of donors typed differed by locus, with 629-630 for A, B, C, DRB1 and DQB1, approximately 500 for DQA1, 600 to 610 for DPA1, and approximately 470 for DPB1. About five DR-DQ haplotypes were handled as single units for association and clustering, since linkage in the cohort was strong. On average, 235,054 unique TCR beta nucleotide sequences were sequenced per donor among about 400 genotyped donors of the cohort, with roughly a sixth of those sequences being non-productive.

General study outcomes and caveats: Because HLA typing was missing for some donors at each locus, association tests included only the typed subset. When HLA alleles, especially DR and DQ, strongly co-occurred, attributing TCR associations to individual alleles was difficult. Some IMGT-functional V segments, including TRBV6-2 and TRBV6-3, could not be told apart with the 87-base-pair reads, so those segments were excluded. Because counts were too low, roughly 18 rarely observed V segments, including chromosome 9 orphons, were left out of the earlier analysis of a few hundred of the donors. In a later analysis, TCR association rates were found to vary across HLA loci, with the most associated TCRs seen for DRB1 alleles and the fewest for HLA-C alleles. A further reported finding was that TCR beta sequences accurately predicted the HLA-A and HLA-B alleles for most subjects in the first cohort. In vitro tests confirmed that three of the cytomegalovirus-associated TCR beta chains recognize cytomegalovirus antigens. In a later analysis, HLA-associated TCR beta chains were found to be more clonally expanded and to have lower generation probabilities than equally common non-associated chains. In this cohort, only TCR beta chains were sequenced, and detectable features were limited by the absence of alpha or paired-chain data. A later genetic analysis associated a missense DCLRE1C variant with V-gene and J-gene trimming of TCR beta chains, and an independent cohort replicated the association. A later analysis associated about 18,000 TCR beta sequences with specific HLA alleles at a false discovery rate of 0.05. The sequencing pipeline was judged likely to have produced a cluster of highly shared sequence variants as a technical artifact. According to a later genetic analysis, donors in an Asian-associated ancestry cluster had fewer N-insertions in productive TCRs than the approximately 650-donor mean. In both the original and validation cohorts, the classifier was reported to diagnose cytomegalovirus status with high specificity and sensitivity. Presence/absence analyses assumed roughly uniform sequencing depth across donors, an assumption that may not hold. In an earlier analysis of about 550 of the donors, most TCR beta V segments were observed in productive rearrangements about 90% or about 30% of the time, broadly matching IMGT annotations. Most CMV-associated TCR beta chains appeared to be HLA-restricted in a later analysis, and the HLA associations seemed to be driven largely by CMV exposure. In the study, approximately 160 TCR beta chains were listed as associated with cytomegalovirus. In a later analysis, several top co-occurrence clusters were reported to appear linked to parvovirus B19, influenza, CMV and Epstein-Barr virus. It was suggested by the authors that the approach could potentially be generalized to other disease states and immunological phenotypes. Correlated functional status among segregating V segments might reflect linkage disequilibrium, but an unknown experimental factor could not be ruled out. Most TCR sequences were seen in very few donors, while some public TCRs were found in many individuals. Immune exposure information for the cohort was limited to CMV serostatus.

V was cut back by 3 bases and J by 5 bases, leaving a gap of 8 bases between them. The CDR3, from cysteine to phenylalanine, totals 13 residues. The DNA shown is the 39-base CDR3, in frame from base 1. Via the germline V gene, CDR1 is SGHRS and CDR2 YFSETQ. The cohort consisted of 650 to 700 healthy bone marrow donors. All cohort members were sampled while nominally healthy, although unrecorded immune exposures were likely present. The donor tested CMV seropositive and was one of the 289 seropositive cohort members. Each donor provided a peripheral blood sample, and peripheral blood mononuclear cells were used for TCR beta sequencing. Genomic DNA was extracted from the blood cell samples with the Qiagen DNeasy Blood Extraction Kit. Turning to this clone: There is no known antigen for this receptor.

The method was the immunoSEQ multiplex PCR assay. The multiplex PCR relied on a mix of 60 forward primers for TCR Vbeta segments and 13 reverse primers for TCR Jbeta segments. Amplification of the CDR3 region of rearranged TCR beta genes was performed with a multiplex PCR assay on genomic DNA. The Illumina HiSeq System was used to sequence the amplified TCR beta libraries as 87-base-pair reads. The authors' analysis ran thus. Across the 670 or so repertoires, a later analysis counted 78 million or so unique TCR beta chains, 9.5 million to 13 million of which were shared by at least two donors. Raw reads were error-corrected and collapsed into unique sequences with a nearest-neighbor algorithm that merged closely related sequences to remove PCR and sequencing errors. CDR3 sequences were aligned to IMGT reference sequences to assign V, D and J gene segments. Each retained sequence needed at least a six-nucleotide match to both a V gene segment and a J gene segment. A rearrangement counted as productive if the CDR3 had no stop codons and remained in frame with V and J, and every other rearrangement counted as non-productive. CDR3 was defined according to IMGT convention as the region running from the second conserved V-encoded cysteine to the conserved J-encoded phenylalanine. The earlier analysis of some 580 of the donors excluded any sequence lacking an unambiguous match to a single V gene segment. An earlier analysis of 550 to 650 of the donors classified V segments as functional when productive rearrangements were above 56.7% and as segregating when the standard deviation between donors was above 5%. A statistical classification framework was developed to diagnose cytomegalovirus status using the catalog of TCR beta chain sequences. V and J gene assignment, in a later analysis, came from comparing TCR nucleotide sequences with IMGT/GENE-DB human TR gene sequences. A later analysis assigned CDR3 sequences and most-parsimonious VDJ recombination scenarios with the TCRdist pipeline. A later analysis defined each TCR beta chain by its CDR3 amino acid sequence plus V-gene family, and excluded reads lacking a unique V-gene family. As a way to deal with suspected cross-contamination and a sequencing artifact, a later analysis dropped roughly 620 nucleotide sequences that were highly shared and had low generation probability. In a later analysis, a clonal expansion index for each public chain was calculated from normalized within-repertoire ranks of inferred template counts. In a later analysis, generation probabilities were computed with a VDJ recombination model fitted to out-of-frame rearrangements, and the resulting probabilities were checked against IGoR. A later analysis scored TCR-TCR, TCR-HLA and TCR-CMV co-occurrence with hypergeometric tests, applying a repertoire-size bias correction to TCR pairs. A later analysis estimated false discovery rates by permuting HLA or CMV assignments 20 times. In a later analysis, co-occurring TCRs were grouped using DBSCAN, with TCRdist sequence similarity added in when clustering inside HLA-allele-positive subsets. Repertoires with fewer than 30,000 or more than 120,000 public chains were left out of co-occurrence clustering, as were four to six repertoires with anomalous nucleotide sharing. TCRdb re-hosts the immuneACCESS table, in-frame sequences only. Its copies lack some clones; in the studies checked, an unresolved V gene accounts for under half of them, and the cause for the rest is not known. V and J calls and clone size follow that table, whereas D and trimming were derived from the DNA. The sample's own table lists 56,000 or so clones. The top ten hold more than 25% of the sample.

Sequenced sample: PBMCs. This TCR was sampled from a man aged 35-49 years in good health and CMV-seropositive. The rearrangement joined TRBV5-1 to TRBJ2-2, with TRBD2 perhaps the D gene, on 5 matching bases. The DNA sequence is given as TGCGCCAGCAGCTCCGGGGTAACCGGGGAGCTGTTTTTT. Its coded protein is CASSSGVTGELFF.